This TCR beta chain came from a study of neurological immune-mediated disorders (dated by TCRdb to between 2019 and 2020). With respect to the entire study: Among the 34 multiple sclerosis patients, relapsing-remitting MS accounted for around 31 and secondary progressive MS accounted for 3. The study compared peripheral blood TCR-beta repertoires of HTLV-I-associated myelopathy (HAM/TSP) patients, multiple sclerosis patients and healthy controls using UMI-based sequencing. The 90 to 110 TCR-beta libraries included longitudinal samples, technical triplicates and paired sorted CD4+ and CD8+ T-cell subsets alongside PBMC samples. Of the roughly 70 subjects in the cohort, some 15 were HAM/TSP patients, about 34 were multiple sclerosis patients, and some 20 were healthy controls. Broader findings and caveats from the paper: The highest TCR clonal expansion was observed in HAM/TSP patients, whereas the lowest was observed in MS patients, even when compared with healthy controls. Across subjects, expanded clones never shared an identical CDR3 amino acid sequence, which suggests that the TCR-beta repertoires in every group were private. The MS cluster was not associated with any clinical or MRI features, and the authors stated that larger cohorts are needed. Repertoires from 18 of 34 MS patients were grouped by phylogenetic analysis into a cluster of related CDR3 sequences, suggesting a possible repertoire-level signature.

For unsorted PBMC libraries, 2 million PBMCs were used after storage in RNAlater at -80 degrees C until RNA extraction. The multiple sclerosis patients were enrolled in a US clinical protocol that used magnetic resonance imaging to evaluate disease progression. Peripheral blood underwent Ficoll-Hypaque density gradient centrifugation to isolate PBMCs, which were then cryopreserved in liquid nitrogen. Per the germline V gene (reference sequence), DFQATT is the CDR1 and SNEGSKA is the CDR2. V is trimmed back by 5 bases and J by 5 bases, and the junction contains 5 bases that no gene match accounts for. Including the terminal cysteine and phenylalanine, the CDR3 comprises 14 residues. This entry keeps only the CDR3 DNA: 42 bases, framed from base 1. cDNA was synthesized by template-switch 5'RACE using a primer with a 10-nucleotide random unique molecular identifier that tagged each TCR transcript. Over 190 million TCR-beta sequences, covering 15-18 subjects, were produced in each sequencing run. The RNeasy kit was used for extraction of total RNA. Using the KAPA Real-time Library Amplification kit, TCR-beta VDJ regions were amplified with primers for the TCR constant region and the 5'RACE anchor. Sample indexes and Illumina adaptors were added in a first PCR, and a second PCR then increased library yield. After Ampure bead purification, the roughly 650 bp TCR product was size-selected on a 2% E-gel SizeSelection system. Before pooling, library quality was checked on a Bioanalyzer, concentration was measured with Qubit, and libraries were quantified with the Kapa Library Quantification kit. Paired-end 2 x 150 bp sequencing of the libraries was performed on an Illumina HiSeq 2500. To increase sequence diversity, roughly 24-32% phiX was spiked into each library pool. On the authors' methods: The UMI-based MiGEC pipeline processed quality-filtered reads and removed over 75% of raw TCR sequences during error correction. VDJ genes were aligned to IMGT germline references, and clonotypes were defined by unique CDR3 amino acid sequence plus V-J genes. Clonal expansion, Shannon diversity, and CDR3 relatedness (CalcPairwiseDistances, ClusterSamples) were evaluated with VDJtools, and phylogenetic trees were built with CLCbio workbench. Expanded clones were defined as having at least 8 unique UMIs, based on coefficient-of-variation modelling across technical triplicates. Starting from the raw public reads, TCRdb applied fastp trimming at Q25, assembled clones with MiXCR and retained in-frame beta chains. Identical CDR3 protein sequences are pooled into one entry, listed with their most common genes and DNA. TCRdb, not the authors, supplied the V and J calls. In this sample the table shows tens of thousands of distinct CDR3 sequences, about 4% of which occur a single time. In total, the top ten clones hold 2.5% to 3% of the sample.

This clonotype appeared many times. Its antigen target is currently unknown. No qualities accompany the bases; no much larger clone lies one base away. Sequenced input: PBMCs. The sequence is built from TRBV20-1 and TRBJ2-3; TRBD2 lines up with 12 middle nucleotides. This clonotype was sampled from a middle-aged man with multiple sclerosis. The nucleotide sequence is given as TGCAGTGCTGCTCTAGCGGGAGGGGGAGATACGCAGTATTTT. Translation gives CSAALAGGGDTQYF.